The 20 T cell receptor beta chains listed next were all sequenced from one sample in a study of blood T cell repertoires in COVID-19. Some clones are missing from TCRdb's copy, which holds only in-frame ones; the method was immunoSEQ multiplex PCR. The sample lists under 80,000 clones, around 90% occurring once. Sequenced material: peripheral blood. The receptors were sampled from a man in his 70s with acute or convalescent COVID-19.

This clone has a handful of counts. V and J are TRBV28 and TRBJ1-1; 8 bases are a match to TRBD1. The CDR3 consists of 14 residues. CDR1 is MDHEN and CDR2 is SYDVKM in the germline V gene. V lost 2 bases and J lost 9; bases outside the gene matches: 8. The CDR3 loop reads CASSLVPGGEKAFF. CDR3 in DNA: TGTGCCAGCAGTTTAGTCCCAGGGGGCGAGAAAGCTTTCTTT.

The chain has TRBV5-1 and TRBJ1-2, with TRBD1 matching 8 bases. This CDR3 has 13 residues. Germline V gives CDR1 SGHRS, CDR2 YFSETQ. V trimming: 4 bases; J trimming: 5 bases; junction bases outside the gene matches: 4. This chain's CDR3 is CASSTGQEYGYTF. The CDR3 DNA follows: TGCGCCAGCAGCACGGGACAGGAATATGGCTACACCTTC.

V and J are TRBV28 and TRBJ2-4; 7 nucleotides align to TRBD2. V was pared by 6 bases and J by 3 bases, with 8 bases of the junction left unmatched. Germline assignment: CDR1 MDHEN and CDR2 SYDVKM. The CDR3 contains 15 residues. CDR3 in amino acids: CASSLPASGKNIQYF. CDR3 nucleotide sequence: TGTGCCAGCAGCCTTCCGGCTAGCGGCAAAAACATTCAGTACTTC.

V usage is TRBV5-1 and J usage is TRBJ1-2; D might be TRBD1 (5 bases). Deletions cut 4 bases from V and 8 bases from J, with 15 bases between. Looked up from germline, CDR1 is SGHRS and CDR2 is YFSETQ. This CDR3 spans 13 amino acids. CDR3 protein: CASSAGAGRGYTF. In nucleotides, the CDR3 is TGCGCCAGCAGCGCCGGGGCCGGGAGGGGCTACACCTTC. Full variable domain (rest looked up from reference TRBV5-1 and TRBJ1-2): KAGVTQTPRYLIKTRGQQVTLSCSPISGHRSVSWYQQTPGQGLQFLFEYFSETQRNKGNFPGRFSGRQFSNSRSEMNVSTLELGDSALYLCASSAGAGRGYTFGSGTRLTVV.

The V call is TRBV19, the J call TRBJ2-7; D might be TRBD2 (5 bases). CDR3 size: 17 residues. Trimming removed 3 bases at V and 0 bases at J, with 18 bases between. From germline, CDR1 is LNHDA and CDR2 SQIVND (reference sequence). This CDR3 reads CASSIRQAGSSSYEQYF. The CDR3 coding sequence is TGTGCCAGTAGTATTCGTCAGGCGGGCTCTAGCTCCTACGAGCAGTACTTC.

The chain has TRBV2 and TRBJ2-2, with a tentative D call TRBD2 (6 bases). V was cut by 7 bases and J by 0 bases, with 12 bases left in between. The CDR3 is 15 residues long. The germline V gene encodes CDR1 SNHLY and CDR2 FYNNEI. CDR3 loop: CASKGSGSNTGELFF. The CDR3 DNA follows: TGTGCCAGCAAGGGTAGCGGATCGAACACCGGGGAGCTGTTTTTT.

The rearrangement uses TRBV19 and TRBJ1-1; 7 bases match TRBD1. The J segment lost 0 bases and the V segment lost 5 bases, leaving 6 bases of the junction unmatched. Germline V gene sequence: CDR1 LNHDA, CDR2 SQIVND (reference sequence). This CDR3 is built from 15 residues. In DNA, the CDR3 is TGTGCCAGTAGTTTGACAGGGACCATGAACACTGAAGCTTTCTTT. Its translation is CASSLTGTMNTEAFF.

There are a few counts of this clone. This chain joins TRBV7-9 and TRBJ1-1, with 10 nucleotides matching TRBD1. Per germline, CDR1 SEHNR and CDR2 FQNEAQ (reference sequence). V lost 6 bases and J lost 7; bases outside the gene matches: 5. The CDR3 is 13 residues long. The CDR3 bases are TGTGCCAGCAGTCGGACAGGGGGATTTGAAGCTTTCTTT. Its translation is CASSRTGGFEAFF. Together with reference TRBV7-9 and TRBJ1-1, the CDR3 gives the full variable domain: DTGVSQNPRHKITKRGQNVTFRCDPISEHNRLYWYRQTLGQGPEFLTYFQNEAQLEKSRLLSDRFSAERPKGSFSTLEIQRTEQGDSAMYLCASSRTGGFEAFFGQGTRLTVV.

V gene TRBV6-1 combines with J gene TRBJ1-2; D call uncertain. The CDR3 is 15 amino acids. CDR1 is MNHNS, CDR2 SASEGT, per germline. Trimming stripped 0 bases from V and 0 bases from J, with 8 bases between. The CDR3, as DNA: TGTGCCAGCAGTGAAGCCCCTCCTCCTAACTATGGCTACACCTTC. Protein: CASSEAPPPNYGYTF.

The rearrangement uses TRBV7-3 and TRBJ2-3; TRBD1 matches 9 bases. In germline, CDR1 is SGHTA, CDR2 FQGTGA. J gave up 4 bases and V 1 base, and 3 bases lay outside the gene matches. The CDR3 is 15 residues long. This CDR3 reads CASSLRTGVSDTQYF. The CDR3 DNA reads TGTGCCAGCAGCTTAAGGACAGGGGTGTCAGATACGCAGTATTTT.

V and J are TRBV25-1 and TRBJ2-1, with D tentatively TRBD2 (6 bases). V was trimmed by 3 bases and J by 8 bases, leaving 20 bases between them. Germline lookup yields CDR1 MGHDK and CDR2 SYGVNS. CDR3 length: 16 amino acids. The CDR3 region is CASSDPLARGGHEQFF. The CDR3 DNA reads TGTGCCAGCAGTGATCCACTAGCAAGGGGTGGCCATGAGCAGTTCTTC.

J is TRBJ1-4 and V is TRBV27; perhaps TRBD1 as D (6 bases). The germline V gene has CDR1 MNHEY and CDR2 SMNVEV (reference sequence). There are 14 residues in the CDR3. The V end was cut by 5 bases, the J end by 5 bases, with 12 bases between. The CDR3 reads CASSRGTPNEKLFF. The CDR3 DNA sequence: TGTGCCAGCAGTAGAGGGACACCGAATGAAAAACTGTTTTTT.

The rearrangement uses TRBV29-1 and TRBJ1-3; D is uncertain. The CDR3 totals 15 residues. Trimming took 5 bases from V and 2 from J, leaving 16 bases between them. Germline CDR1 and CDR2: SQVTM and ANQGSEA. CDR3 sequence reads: CSVLVQERPGNTIYF. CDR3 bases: TGCAGCGTTCTGGTTCAGGAAAGGCCTGGAAACACCATATATTTT.

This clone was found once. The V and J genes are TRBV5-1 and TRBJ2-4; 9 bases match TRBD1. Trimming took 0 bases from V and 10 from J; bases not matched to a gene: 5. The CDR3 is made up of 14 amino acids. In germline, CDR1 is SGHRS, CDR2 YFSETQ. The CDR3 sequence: CASSLVGDRAIQYF. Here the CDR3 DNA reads TGCGCCAGCAGCTTGGTGGGGGACAGGGCGATTCAGTACTTC. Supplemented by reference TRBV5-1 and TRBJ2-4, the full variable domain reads KAGVTQTPRYLIKTRGQQVTLSCSPISGHRSVSWYQQTPGQGLQFLFEYFSETQRNKGNFPGRFSGRQFSNSRSEMNVSTLELGDSALYLCASSLVGDRAIQYFGAGTRLSVL.

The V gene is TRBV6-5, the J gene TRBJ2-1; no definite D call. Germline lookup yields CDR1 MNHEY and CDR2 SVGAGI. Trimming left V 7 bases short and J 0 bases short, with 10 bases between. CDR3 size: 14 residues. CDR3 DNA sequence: TGTGCCAGCATTCAGCGCAGCTCCTACAATGAGCAGTTCTTC. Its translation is CASIQRSSYNEQFF.

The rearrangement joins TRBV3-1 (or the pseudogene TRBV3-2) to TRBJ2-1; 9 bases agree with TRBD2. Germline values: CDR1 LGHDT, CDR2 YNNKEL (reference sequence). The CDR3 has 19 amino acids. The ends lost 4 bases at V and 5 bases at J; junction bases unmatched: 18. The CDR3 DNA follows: TGTGCCAGCAGCCCGTTCGCCGTGGGGGGGACTAGCCCCAACAATGAGCAGTTCTTC. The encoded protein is CASSPFAVGGTSPNNEQFF.

CDR3 nucleotides: TGCAGTGCTATAACGGGGTATGGCTACACCTTC. Protein sequence: CSAITGYGYTF. The chain is built from TRBV20-1 and TRBJ1-2, with D uncertain. Trimming shortened V by 4 bases and J by 5 bases, and 8 bases separated the two germline ends. The CDR3 is made up of 11 amino acids. Germline CDR1 reads DFQATT; CDR2 reads SNEGSKA (reference sequence).

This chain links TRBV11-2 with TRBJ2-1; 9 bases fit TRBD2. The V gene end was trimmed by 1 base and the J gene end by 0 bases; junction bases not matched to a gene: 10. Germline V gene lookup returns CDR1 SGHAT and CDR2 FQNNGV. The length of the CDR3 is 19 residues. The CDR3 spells CASSLAFSSGKSSYNEQFF. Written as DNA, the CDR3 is TGTGCCAGCAGCTTAGCTTTCTCTAGCGGGAAGAGCTCCTACAATGAGCAGTTCTTC.

The CDR3 region is CASSVGQTNQPQHF. DNA for the CDR3: TGTGCCAGCAGCGTCGGACAGACTAATCAGCCCCAGCATTTT. The chain recombines TRBV2 with TRBJ1-5; D is possibly TRBD1 (6 bases). CDR1 and CDR2 from the germline V gene are SNHLY and FYNNEI. This CDR3 is built from 14 residues. Trimming pared 6 bases from V and 4 bases from J, leaving 13 bases between.

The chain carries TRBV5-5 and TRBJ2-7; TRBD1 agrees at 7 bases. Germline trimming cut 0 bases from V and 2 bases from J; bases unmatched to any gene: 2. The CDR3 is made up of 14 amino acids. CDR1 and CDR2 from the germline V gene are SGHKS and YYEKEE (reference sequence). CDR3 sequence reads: CASSLEGQTYEQYF. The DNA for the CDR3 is TGTGCCAGCAGCTTGGAGGGACAGACCTACGAGCAGTACTTC. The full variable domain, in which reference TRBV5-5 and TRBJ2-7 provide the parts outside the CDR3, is DAGVTQSPTHLIKTRGQQVTLRCSPISGHKSVSWYQQVLGQGPQFIFQYYEKEERGRGNFPDRFSARQFPNYSSELNVNALLLGDSALYLCASSLEGQTYEQYFGPGTRLTVT.